Listed below are T cell receptor beta chains from one sample, sequenced in a study of T cells in Graves' hyperthyroidism and ophthalmopathy. TCRdb re-derived calls from the multiplex PCR reads in MiXCR, one entry per CDR3 protein. The sample carries more than 500,000 distinct CDR3 sequences, approximately 15% recorded once. Sequencing was performed on blood. The receptors stem from a woman aged 35 to 49 with Graves' hyperthyroidism. Both conserved end residues are part of each CDR3. A D gene is named only where the DNA matches it firmly. Only some rows state a clone size, as once, few, many or a class for expanded clones.

.,TRBV28,TRBJ2-7,.,CASSPTGLLYEQYF,TGTGCCAGCAGCCCCACGGGACTCCTCTACGAGCAGTACTTC
.,TRBV15,TRBJ2-7,few,CATSKNLGPYEQYF,TGTGCCACCAGCAAGAATTTGGGACCTTACGAGCAGTACTTC
TRBD2,TRBV12-5,TRBJ2-1,many,CASGRLAGGEQFF,TGTGCTAGTGGCCGACTAGCGGGAGGCGAGCAGTTCTTC
.,TRBV12-3/TRBV12-4,TRBJ1-2,many,CASSSAKIYGYTF,TGTGCCAGCAGTTCTGCCAAGATCTATGGCTACACCTTC
.,TRBV2,TRBJ2-5,many,CASSGWGNQETQYF,TGTGCCAGCAGTGGTTGGGGGAACCAAGAGACCCAGTACTTC
.,TRBV6-1,TRBJ1-2,many,CASSPTVFTTGYTF,TGTGCCAGCAGCCCTACAGTATTTACTACTGGCTACACCTTC
.,TRBV12-3/TRBV12-4,TRBJ1-5,many,CASSLGQLPQHF,TGTGCCAGCAGTTTGGGGCAACTCCCCCAGCATTTT
TRBD1,TRBV6-1,TRBJ1-2,many,CASSPALGTGYGYTF,TGTGCCAGCAGTCCCGCCTTAGGGACAGGCTATGGCTACACCTTC
TRBD2,TRBV2,TRBJ2-1,.,CASPRLAGVDEQFF,TGTGCCAGCCCGAGACTAGCGGGAGTCGATGAGCAGTTCTTC
TRBD1,TRBV20-1,TRBJ1-2,few,CSAIQGQGSNGYTF,TGCAGTGCCATCCAGGGACAGGGATCAAATGGCTACACCTTC
TRBD2,TRBV11-3,TRBJ2-3,many,CASSFTSGDPDTQYF,TGTGCCAGCAGCTTCACTAGCGGGGACCCAGATACGCAGTATTTT
TRBD2,TRBV18,TRBJ2-7,.,CASSPQGLESYEQYF,TGTGCCAGCTCACCACAAGGACTAGAATCCTACGAGCAGTACTTC
TRBD1,TRBV27,TRBJ2-2,once,CASSLGQGVDTGELFF,TGTGCCAGCAGTTTAGGACAGGGGGTCGACACCGGGGAGCTGTTTTTT
.,TRBV6-5,TRBJ2-7,.,CASSYSRTAYEQYF,TGTGCCAGCAGTTACTCGCGGACAGCCTACGAGCAGTACTTC
.,TRBV3-1,TRBJ2-2,many,CASSQVKNTGELFF,TGTGCCAGCAGCCAAGTAAAGAACACCGGGGAGCTGTTTTTT
.,TRBV5-6,TRBJ2-7,few,CASSLVGAGGIEQYF,TGTGCCAGCAGCTTGGTGGGGGCTGGAGGGATCGAGCAGTACTTC
TRBD1,TRBV30,TRBJ1-2,many,CAWRVGQGTGYTF,TGTGCCTGGAGGGTCGGACAGGGGACGGGCTACACCTTC
.,TRBV5-1,TRBJ2-3,few,CASSLGGQYTQYF,TGCGCCAGCAGCTTGGGAGGCCAGTATACGCAGTATTTT
.,TRBV20-1,TRBJ2-3,many,CSAREPDREVTDTQYF,TGCAGTGCTAGAGAACCCGACAGGGAGGTCACAGATACGCAGTATTTT
TRBD1,TRBV11-1,TRBJ2-3,many,CASSSTGLDTQYF,TGTGCCAGCAGCTCGACAGGGCTGGATACGCAGTATTTT
TRBD2,TRBV20-1,TRBJ2-5,.,CSAYSGTSGRGSQETQYF,TGCAGTGCCTACTCCGGGACTAGCGGGAGAGGGTCCCAAGAGACCCAGTACTTC
.,TRBV10-3,TRBJ2-3,few,CAISESTQSTTDTQYF,TGTGCCATCAGTGAGTCGACGCAATCGACCACAGATACGCAGTATTTT